A selection of T cell receptor beta chains follows, all from one sample in a study of blood T cells in healthy people across ages. TCRdb re-analysed the 5' RACE reads in MiXCR, keeping a single row per CDR3 protein. The sample includes 1,500,000 or so distinct CDR3 sequences, almost 60% seen only once; the top ten take 5% to 7%. Sequences were obtained from blood. Receptors were obtained from a young man in good health. The CDR3 runs from the conserved cysteine through the conserved F or W. A D gene is named only where the DNA matches it firmly. Only some rows state a clone size, as once, few, many or a class for expanded clones.

size	V	J	D	DNA	CDR3
-	TRBV5-1	TRBJ2-1	-	TGCGCCAGCAGCCCCCAGCCGACGGAGAAAAATGAGCAGTTCTTC	CASSPQPTEKNEQFF
-	TRBV20-1	TRBJ1-1	-	TGCAGTGCTAGAGATCCTTGGTTGACTGAAGCTTTCTTT	CSARDPWLTEAFF
-	TRBV20-1	TRBJ2-1	-	TGCAGTCCCTTACCGGGACTTTCCTACAGTGAGCAGTTCTTC	CSPLPGLSYSEQFF
few	TRBV29-1	TRBJ2-6	TRBD1	TGCAGCGTTACCGGGACAGGGGGATCTGGGGCCAACGTCCTGACTTTC	CSVTGTGGSGANVLTF
-	TRBV7-9	TRBJ2-7	TRBD1	TGTGCCAGCAGCTTAGCTGGAACAGGGGGCCTTACTTCCTACAATGAGCAGTACTTC	CASSLAGTGGLTSYNEQYF
once	TRBV5-1	TRBJ2-3	TRBD1	TGCGCCAGCAGCTTGGGCCCGGGACAGGGCGAGACAGATACGCAGTATTTT	CASSLGPGQGETDTQYF
few	TRBV4-1	TRBJ1-1	-	TGCGCCAGCAGCCAGGGCCCGTACGAAGCTTTCTTT	CASSQGPYEAFF
-	TRBV20-1	TRBJ2-1	-	TGCAGTGCTAGATATTCCCCGCGCGGCTACAATGAGCAGTTCTTC	CSARYSPRGYNEQFF
-	TRBV20-1	TRBJ1-2	TRBD1	TGCAGTGCTAGAGATTGGGACAGGGGGCTTGGCTGCACCTTC	CSARDWDRGLGCTF
-	TRBV29-1	TRBJ2-1	-	TGCAGCGTTGACGGCGCCCTTCACCACAATGAGCAGTTCTTC	CSVDGALHHNEQFF
-	TRBV2	TRBJ2-5	-	TGTGCCAGCAGAACTAACAACGCTTTTCAAGAGACCCAGTACTTC	CASRTNNAFQETQYF
-	TRBV12-3/TRBV12-4	TRBJ1-6	TRBD1	TGTGCCAGCAGCCCTCAGGGGGCGGTTTATTCACCCCTCCACTTT	CASSPQGAVYSPLHF
few	TRBV6-4	TRBJ1-6	-	TGTGCCAGCAGTGCGACGACAGGATCTAATTCACCCCTCCACTTT	CASSATTGSNSPLHF
-	TRBV29-1	TRBJ2-7	-	TGCAGCGTTGGAGTCAGGCCCTACGAGCAGTACTTC	CSVGVRPYEQYF
-	TRBV12-3/TRBV12-4	TRBJ2-1	-	TGTGCCAGCAGTTCCTCCCACAATGAGCAGTTCTTC	CASSSSHNEQFF
-	TRBV5-1	TRBJ2-5	-	TGCGCCAGCAGCTCGATTGGGGGTCCTCAAGAGACCCAGTACTTC	CASSSIGGPQETQYF
-	TRBV7-2	TRBJ2-5	-	TGTGCCAGCAGCTTAGTAACAGGGCCTCAAGAGACCCAGTACTTC	CASSLVTGPQETQYF
few	TRBV12-3/TRBV12-4	TRBJ2-6	-	TGTGCCAGCAGTCCTGCGGCTGGGGCCAACGTCCTGACTTTC	CASSPAAGANVLTF
-	TRBV6-6	TRBJ2-4	TRBD1	TGTGCCAGCAGTCCCACAACGGACAGGGCAAAAAACATTCAGTACTTC	CASSPTTDRAKNIQYF
few	TRBV3-2	TRBJ2-7	-	TGTGCCAGCAGCCAGGTGGAGCAGTACTTC	CASSQVEQYF
-	TRBV4-3	TRBJ1-4	-	TGCGCCAGCAGCCAAGATGGGACGGGGAATGAAAAACTGTTTTTT	CASSQDGTGNEKLFF
-	TRBV20-1	TRBJ2-2	-	TGCAGTGCTAGTTCCCATGGGGAGCTGTTTTTT	CSASSHGELFF
once	TRBV20-1	TRBJ2-7	TRBD2	TGCAGTGCTCCCCAACTAGCGGGAGGGCCCTACGAGCAGTACTTC	CSAPQLAGGPYEQYF
few	TRBV12-3/TRBV12-4	TRBJ2-7	-	TGTGCCAGCAGTTTGTCGACAGACTACGGCGAGCAGTACTTC	CASSLSTDYGEQYF
-	TRBV12-3/TRBV12-4	TRBJ1-4	-	TGTGCCAGCAGTTTAGCGGGGGGGCCTAATGAAAAACTGTTTTTT	CASSLAGGPNEKLFF
-	TRBV6-6	TRBJ2-5	-	TGTGCCAGCAGCGTATTTCAACCGGGACACCTGCAAGAGACCCAGTACTTC	CASSVFQPGHLQETQYF
-	TRBV29-1	TRBJ2-1	TRBD2	TGCAGCGTTGAGGCTAGCGGGATAAATGAGCAGTTCTTC	CSVEASGINEQFF
-	TRBV27	TRBJ1-1	TRBD1	TGTGCCAGCAGTACAGGGGCAGGGCTGACTGAAGCTTTCTTT	CASSTGAGLTEAFF
few	TRBV18	TRBJ1-2	TRBD1	TGTGCCAGCTCATTTACTACAGGGGCGTCGGATGGCTACACCTTC	CASSFTTGASDGYTF
-	TRBV4-1	TRBJ2-1	TRBD1	TGCGCCAGCAGCCATGACCCCGGGACAGGGAACAATGAGCAGTTCTTC	CASSHDPGTGNNEQFF
-	TRBV25-1	TRBJ1-2	-	TGTGCCAGTAAGGAAGGGGCTTATGGCTACACCTTC	CASKEGAYGYTF
-	TRBV20-1	TRBJ1-4	-	TGCAGTGCTAGAGATAGACAGGCTGGGTTTAATGAAAAACTGTTTTTT	CSARDRQAGFNEKLFF